Reported below is one T cell receptor (beta chain). The assay was immunoSEQ multiplex PCR, and TCRdb's table has in-frame clones only and misses some. The sample shows 200,000 to 300,000 clones, about 92% of them seen only once. Germline V gene lookup returns CDR1 LNHNV and CDR2 YYDKDF (reference sequence). Trimming stripped 1 base from V and 10 bases from J, with 10 bases between. This CDR3 has 13 amino acids. The sample originates from a study of cytomegalovirus exposure and HLA in healthy donors. The source is a woman in her 30s in good health and CMV-seronegative. Input material: PBMCs. The chain couples TRBV15 to TRBJ1-4; D is undetermined. The CDR3 bases are TGTGCCACCAGCAGAGGTGAGGGCAGAAAACTGTTTTTT. Protein product: CATSRGEGRKLFF. The full variable domain, its missing parts supplied by reference TRBV15 and TRBJ1-4, is DAMVIQNPRYQVTQFGKPVTLSCSQTLNHNVMYWYQQKSSQAPKLLFHYYDKDFNNEADTPDNFQSRRPNTSFCFLDIRSPGLGDTAMYLCATSRGEGRKLFFGSGTQLSVL.